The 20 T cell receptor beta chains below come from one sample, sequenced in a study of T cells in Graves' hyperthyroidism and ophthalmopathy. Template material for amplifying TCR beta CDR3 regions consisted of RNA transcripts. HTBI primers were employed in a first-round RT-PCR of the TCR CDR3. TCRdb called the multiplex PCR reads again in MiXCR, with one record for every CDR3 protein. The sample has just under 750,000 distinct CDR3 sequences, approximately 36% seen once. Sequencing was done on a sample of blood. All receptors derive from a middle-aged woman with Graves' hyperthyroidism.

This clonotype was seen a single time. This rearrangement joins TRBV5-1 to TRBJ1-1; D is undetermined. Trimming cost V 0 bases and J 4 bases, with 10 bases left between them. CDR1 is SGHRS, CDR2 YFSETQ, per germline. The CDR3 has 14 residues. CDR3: CASSLVTASTEAFF. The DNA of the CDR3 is TGCGCCAGCAGCTTGGTTACAGCGAGCACTGAAGCTTTCTTT.

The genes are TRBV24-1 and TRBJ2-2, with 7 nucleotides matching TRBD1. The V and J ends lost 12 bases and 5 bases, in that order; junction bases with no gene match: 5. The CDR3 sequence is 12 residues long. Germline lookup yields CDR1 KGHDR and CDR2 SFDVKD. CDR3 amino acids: CASQGRTGELFF. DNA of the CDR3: TGTGCCTCACAGGGGAGAACCGGGGAGCTGTTTTTT.

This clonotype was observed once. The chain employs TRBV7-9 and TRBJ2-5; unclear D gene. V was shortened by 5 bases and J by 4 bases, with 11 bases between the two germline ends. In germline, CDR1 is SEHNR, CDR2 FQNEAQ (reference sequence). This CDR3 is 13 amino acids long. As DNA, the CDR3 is TGTGCCAGCAGCCGAGCGTCAACAGAGACCCAGTACTTC. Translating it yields CASSRASTETQYF.

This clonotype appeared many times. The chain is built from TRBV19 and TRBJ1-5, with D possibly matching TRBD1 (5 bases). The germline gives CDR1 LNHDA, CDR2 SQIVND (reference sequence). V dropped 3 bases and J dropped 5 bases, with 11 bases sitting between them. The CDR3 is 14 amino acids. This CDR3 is CASSMGSGHQPQHF. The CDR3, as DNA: TGTGCCAGTAGTATGGGTTCAGGGCATCAGCCCCAGCATTTT.

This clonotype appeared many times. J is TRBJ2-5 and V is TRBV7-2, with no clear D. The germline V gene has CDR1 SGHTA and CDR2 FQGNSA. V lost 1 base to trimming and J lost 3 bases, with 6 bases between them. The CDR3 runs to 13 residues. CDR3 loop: CASSLVRKETQYF. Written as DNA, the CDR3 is TGTGCCAGCAGCTTAGTGCGGAAAGAGACCCAGTACTTC. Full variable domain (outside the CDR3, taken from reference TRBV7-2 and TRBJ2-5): GAGVSQSPSNKVTEKGKDVELRCDPISGHTALYWYRQSLGQGLEFLIYFQGNSAPDKSGLPSDRFSAERTGGSVSTLTIQRTQQEDSAVYLCASSLVRKETQYFGPGTRLLVL.

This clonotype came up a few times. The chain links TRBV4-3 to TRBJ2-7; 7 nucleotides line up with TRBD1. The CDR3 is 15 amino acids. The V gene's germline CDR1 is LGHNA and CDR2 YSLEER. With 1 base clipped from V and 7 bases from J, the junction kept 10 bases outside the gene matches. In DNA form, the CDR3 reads TGCGCCAGCAGCCAAGGGACAGGAGGTACCGGGGAGCAGTACTTC. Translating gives CASSQGTGGTGEQYF.

CDR3 coding DNA: TGCGCCAGCAGCCAAGATACGTATAGCAATCAGCCCCAGCATTTT. This gives the protein CASSQDTYSNQPQHF. The chain has TRBV4-3 and TRBJ1-5; D is unresolved. Germline CDR1 reads LGHNA; CDR2 reads YSLEER. This CDR3 spans 15 amino acids. Deletions cut 0 bases from V and 0 bases from J, with 6 bases between.

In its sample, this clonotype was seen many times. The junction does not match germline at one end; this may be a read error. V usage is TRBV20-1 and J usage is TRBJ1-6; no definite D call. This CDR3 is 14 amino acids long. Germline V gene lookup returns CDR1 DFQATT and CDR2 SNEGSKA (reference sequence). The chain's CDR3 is CSARERGGNSLLHF. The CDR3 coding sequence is TGCAGTGCTAGAGAGCGAGGCGGGAATTCACTCCTCCACTTT.

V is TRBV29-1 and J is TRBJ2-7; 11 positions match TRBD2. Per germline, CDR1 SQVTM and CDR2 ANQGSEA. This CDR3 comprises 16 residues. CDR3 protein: CSPVGLAGPSSYEQYF. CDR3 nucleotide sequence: TGCAGTCCCGTTGGACTAGCGGGTCCGAGCTCCTACGAGCAGTACTTC.

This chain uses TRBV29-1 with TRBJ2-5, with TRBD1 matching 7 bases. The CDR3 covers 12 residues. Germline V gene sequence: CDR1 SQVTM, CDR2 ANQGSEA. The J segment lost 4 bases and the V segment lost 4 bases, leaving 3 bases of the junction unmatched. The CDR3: CSVGGGLETQYF. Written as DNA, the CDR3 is TGCAGCGTTGGAGGGGGCCTAGAGACCCAGTACTTC.

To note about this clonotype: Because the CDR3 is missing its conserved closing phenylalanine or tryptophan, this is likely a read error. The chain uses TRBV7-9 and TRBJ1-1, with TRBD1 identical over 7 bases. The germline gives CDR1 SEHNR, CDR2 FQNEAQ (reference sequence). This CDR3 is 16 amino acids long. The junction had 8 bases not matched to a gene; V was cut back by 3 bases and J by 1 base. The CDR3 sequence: CASSLTSGGRNTEAFS. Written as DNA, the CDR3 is TGTGCCAGCAGCTTGACATCAGGGGGGAGGAACACTGAAGCTTTCTCT.

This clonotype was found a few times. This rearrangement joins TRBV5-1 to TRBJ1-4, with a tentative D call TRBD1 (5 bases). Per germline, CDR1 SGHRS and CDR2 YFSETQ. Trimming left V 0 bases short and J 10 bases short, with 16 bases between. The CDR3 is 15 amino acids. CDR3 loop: CASSLEQGSKVKLFF. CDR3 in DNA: TGCGCCAGCAGCTTGGAGCAGGGTTCTAAAGTAAAACTGTTTTTT.

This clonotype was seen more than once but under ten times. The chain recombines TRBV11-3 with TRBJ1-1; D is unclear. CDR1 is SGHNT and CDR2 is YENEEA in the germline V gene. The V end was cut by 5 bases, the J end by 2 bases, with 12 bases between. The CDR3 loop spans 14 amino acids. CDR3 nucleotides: TGTGCCAGCAGCCTCAGTTCTCCCAACACTGAAGCTTTCTTT. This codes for CASSLSSPNTEAFF. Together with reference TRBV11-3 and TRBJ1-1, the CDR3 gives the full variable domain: EAGVVQSPRYKIIEKKQPVAFWCNPISGHNTLYWYLQNLGQGPELLIRYENEEAVDDSQLPKDRFSAERLKGVDSTLKIQPAELGDSAVYLCASSLSSPNTEAFFGQGTRLTVV.

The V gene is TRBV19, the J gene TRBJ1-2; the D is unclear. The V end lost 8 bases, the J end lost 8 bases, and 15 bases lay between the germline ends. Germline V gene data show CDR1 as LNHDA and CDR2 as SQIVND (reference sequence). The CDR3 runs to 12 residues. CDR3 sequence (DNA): TGTGCCAGTCGAGAAACCGGCGGCGGCTACACCTTC. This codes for CASRETGGGYTF.

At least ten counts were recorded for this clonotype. CDR3 DNA sequence: TGTGCCATCATGGGACAGCTAAATTCACCCCTCCACTTT. Translating gives CAIMGQLNSPLHF. The rearrangement links TRBV10-3 to TRBJ1-6; TRBD1 matches at 7 bases. V gave up 7 bases and J gave up 7 bases; unmatched junction bases: 4. This CDR3 spans 13 amino acids. CDR1 and CDR2 from the germline V gene are ENHRY and SYGVKD.

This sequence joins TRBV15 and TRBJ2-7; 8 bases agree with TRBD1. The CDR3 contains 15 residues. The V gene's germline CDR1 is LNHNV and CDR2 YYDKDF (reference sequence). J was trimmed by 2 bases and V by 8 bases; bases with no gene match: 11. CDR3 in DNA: TGTGCCACCCGTGCCCCCGGGACAGGACCCTACGAGCAGTACTTC. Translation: CATRAPGTGPYEQYF. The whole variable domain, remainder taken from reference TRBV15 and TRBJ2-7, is DAMVIQNPRYQVTQFGKPVTLSCSQTLNHNVMYWYQQKSSQAPKLLFHYYDKDFNNEADTPDNFQSRRPNTSFCFLDIRSPGLGDTAMYLCATRAPGTGPYEQYFGPGTRLTVT.

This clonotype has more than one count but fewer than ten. CDR3 nucleotide sequence: TGTGCCAGCTCACCCTCACAAGGGCAGCCCCAGCATTTT. Translated, it gives CASSPSQGQPQHF. V is TRBV12-3 or TRBV12-4 and J is TRBJ1-5; D not certain. Trimming stripped 8 bases from V and 7 bases from J, with 15 bases between. The length of the CDR3 is 13 residues.

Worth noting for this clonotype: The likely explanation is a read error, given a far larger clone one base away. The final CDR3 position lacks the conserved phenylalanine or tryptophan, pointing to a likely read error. The CDR3, as DNA: TGTGCCAGCAGCTTAGGAGGTGAAAAACTGTTTCTT. It encodes CASSLGGEKLFL. The chain employs TRBV7-9 and TRBJ1-4; D remains unclear. The CDR3 loop spans 12 amino acids. Deletions cut 1 base from V and 7 bases from J, with 4 bases between. Germline CDR1 reads SEHNR; CDR2 reads FQNEAQ (reference sequence).

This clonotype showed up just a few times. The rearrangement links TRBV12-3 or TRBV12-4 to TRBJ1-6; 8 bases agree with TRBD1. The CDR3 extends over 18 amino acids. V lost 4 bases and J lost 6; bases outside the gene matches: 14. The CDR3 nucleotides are TGTGCCAGCAGTTGGGGCGAGGACAGGGTAAATGCTAATTCACCCCTCCACTTT. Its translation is CASSWGEDRVNANSPLHF.

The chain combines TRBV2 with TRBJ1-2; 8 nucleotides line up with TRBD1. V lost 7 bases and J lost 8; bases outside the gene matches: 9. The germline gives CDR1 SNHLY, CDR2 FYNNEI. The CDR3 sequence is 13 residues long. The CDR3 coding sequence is TGTGCCAGCAACCAGGGGGCGCGGGAAGGCTACACCTTC. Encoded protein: CASNQGAREGYTF.